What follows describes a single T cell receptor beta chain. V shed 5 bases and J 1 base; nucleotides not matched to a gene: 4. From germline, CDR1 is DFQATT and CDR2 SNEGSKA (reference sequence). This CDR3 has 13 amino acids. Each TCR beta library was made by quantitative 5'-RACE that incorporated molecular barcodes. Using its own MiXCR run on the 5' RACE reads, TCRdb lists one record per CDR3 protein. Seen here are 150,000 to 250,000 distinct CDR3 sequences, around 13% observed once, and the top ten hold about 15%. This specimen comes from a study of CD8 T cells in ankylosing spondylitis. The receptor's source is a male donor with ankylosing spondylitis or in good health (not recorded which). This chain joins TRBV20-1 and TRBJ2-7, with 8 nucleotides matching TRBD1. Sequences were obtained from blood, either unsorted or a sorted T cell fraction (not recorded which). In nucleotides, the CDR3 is TGCAGTGCTCAGGACAGGGAATCCTACGAGCAGTACTTC. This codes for CSAQDRESYEQYF.